This TCR beta chain was obtained from a study of T cells in Graves' hyperthyroidism and ophthalmopathy. Findings and limits, study-wide: The model forecast ophthalmopathy, anticipating it by a median approximately 6.2 months before onset. A model of 13 V-J features distinguished ophthalmopathy from stable hyperthyroidism.

Amplification of TCR beta CDR3 regions was performed using RNA transcripts as template. Carried out on the TCR CDR3, a first-round RT-PCR used the HTBI primer set. TCRdb re-analysed the multiplex PCR reads in MiXCR, keeping a single row per CDR3 protein. The sample has 600,000 to 700,000 distinct CDR3 sequences; roughly 46% are singletons. CDR3 length equals 12 residues. Germline CDR1 reads SQVTM; CDR2 reads ANQGSEA. With 8 bases clipped from V and 4 bases from J, the junction kept 6 bases outside the gene matches. Patients showing uncontrolled infection, other autoimmune disease, pregnancy or lactation were ineligible. Clinical symptoms, serum thyroxine and TRAb, thyroid ultrasound and orbital computed tomography together formed the diagnostic basis. On this clonotype: Antigen specificity is unknown.

The specimen was peripheral blood or thyroid tissue (not recorded which). This TCR derives from an adult man with Graves' disease, either hyperthyroidism or ophthalmopathy (not recorded which). This chain connects TRBV29-1 to TRBJ1-1, with TRBD1 matching 8 bases. The CDR3 DNA reads TGCAGCTTGGACAGGGCCGGCACTGAAGCTTTCTTT. Its protein product is CSLDRAGTEAFF.